The clone carrying this T cell receptor (beta chain) has a count of ten or more. What it recognizes is unknown. Purified naive CD4+ T cells were depleted of CD25+ Tregs. Constant-region reverse primers amplified full-length variable regions, followed by semi-nested Nested Universal Primer A PCR. TCRdb called the 5' RACE reads again in MiXCR, with one record for every CDR3 protein. The sample consists of some 37,000 distinct CDR3 sequences, under 20% of them appearing once. Trimming pared 8 bases from V and 2 bases from J, leaving 17 bases between. This CDR3 is 15 amino acids long. Regarding the study as a whole: Whole repertoires were not studied in the larger cohort, only one V-J beta rearrangement. Tumor Tregs overlapped most with tumor, then blood, naive CD4+ cells.

Specimen: naive CD4+ T cells sorted from a lymph node. Subset described: naive CD4+ T cells, CD4+CD45RA+CD25-. V is TRBV12-3 or TRBV12-4 and J is TRBJ2-3; D is perhaps TRBD2 (7 bases). This clonotype originated in a female donor with breast cancer. The CDR3 loop is CASAPRGAFTDTQYF. The CDR3 DNA reads as TGTGCCAGCGCCCCCCGGGGGGCCTTCACAGATACGCAGTATTTT.